A single sample is the source of the 18 T cell receptor beta chains below, sequenced in a study of shared clonotypes between healthy human individuals. The method was immunoSEQ multiplex PCR; TCRdb's version includes in-frame clones alone and lacks a portion of them. The data contain 2.3 million or so clones, more than 85% of them seen just once; the ten biggest clones take up about 0.37%. Input material: naive CD4+ T cells from PBMCs. Subset of the sample: CD45RA+ positively selected. The receptors come from a young man in good health. Some clones in this sample may be carry-over from other donors' samples.

The rearrangement uses TRBV28 and TRBJ2-7; D gene uncertain. In germline, CDR1 is MDHEN, CDR2 SYDVKM. V was cut by 4 bases and J by 2 bases, with 18 bases left in between. The CDR3 loop spans 16 amino acids. CDR3 DNA sequence: TGTGCCAGCAGTTCGCCTCCGAGGCCATGGGCCTACGAGCAGTACTTC. Translation gives CASSSPPRPWAYEQYF.

J is TRBJ2-1 and V is TRBV27, with 11 bases that match TRBD2. The germline CDR1 and CDR2 sequences are MNHEY and SMNVEV (reference sequence). With 3 bases clipped from V and 3 bases from J, the junction kept 10 bases outside the gene matches. The CDR3 is 18 amino acids. The CDR3 nucleotides are TGTGCCAGCAGTTTTGCTACTAGCGGGGGACCAAGCTACAATGAGCAGTTCTTC. It is translated as CASSFATSGGPSYNEQFF.

The chain employs TRBV11-2 and TRBJ2-1, with 8 positions matching TRBD1. Germline V gene sequence: CDR1 SGHAT, CDR2 FQNNGV. J was trimmed by 1 base and V by 6 bases; bases with no gene match: 17. The CDR3 is made up of 19 amino acids. The CDR3 reads CASREGTGGNRVSYNEQFF. The DNA for the CDR3 is TGTGCCAGCAGAGAGGGCACAGGGGGTAATAGAGTATCCTACAATGAGCAGTTCTTC. Filled out from reference TRBV11-2 and TRBJ2-1, the complete variable domain reads EAGVAQSPRYKIIEKRQSVAFWCNPISGHATLYWYQQILGQGPKLLIQFQNNGVVDDSQLPKDRFSAERLKGVDSTLKIQPAKLEDSAVYLCASREGTGGNRVSYNEQFFGPGTRLTVL.

This clone appeared a single time. The chain combines TRBV29-1 with TRBJ1-2, with D tentatively TRBD1 (6 bases). Between the trimmed V and J ends, which lost 6 bases and 2 bases, there was a span of 13 bases. Germline-derived CDR1 and CDR2 are SQVTM and ANQGSEA. This CDR3 region has 13 residues. The CDR3 DNA follows: TGCAGCGTAGCTCCGGACAGAAACTATGGCTACACCTTC. The encoded protein is CSVAPDRNYGYTF.

V and J are TRBV5-1 and TRBJ1-4; unclear D gene. Trimming cost V 1 base and J 4 bases, with 8 bases left between them. Germline V gives CDR1 SGHRS, CDR2 YFSETQ. The CDR3 contains 14 residues. The CDR3 loop is CASSLTRNNEKLFF. The CDR3 DNA reads TGCGCCAGCAGCTTGACAAGGAATAATGAAAAACTGTTTTTT.

The chain links TRBV7-8 to TRBJ2-7; 8 nucleotides line up with TRBD2. This CDR3 is built from 16 residues. The junction had 10 bases not matched to a gene; V was cut back by 5 bases and J by 1 base. Germline V lookup: CDR1 SGHVS, CDR2 FQNEAQ. The CDR3 DNA follows: TGTGCCAGCAGCGCCACTCCGGGAGGGCCATCCTACGAGCAGTACTTC. This codes for CASSATPGGPSYEQYF.

The rearrangement uses TRBV2 and TRBJ2-1, with 11 positions matching TRBD2. The junction had 4 bases not matched to a gene; V was cut back by 5 bases and J by 7 bases. The CDR3 length is 14 residues. Germline-derived CDR1 and CDR2 are SNHLY and FYNNEI. The CDR3 sequence is CASSTGTSGNEQFF. The CDR3 nucleotides read TGTGCCAGCAGTACTGGGACTAGCGGAAATGAGCAGTTCTTC.

The gene calls are TRBV29-1 and TRBJ1-5; unclear D gene. Germline CDR1 and CDR2: SQVTM and ANQGSEA. Deletions cut 4 bases from V and 0 bases from J, with 13 bases between. The CDR3 totals 15 residues. This CDR3 is CSVAGEPYSNQPQHF. DNA of the CDR3: TGCAGCGTTGCGGGAGAACCCTATAGCAATCAGCCCCAGCATTTT.

The chain carries TRBV5-4 and TRBJ1-4, with D possibly being TRBD1 (6 bases). V lost 2 bases and J lost 6, with 11 bases in between. Germline CDR1 SGHNT, CDR2 YYREEE (reference sequence). This CDR3 comprises 14 residues. CDR3 sequence (DNA): TGTGCCAGCAGCTTCGGGGGGCTCGATGAAAAACTGTTTTTT. This codes for CASSFGGLDEKLFF.

The chain has TRBV10-3 and TRBJ2-1, with 8 bases matching TRBD2. This CDR3 contains 18 residues. CDR1 and CDR2 (germline): ENHRY, SYGVKD. Losses at the gene ends were 6 bases for V and 7 bases for J; bases not matched to a gene: 20. CDR3 residues: CAISPRGGEASGYNEQFF. The CDR3 DNA sequence: TGTGCCATCAGCCCTCGGGGGGGAGAGGCTTCGGGCTATAATGAGCAGTTCTTC.

The V gene is TRBV7-2, the J gene TRBJ2-7, with TRBD1 identical over 7 bases. V trimming: 7 bases; J trimming: 1 base; junction bases outside the gene matches: 7. The germline V gene encodes CDR1 SGHTA and CDR2 FQGNSA. The CDR3 consists of 14 residues. This chain's CDR3 is CASNIGTASYEQYF. The DNA for the CDR3 is TGTGCCAGCAACATCGGGACAGCTTCCTACGAGCAGTACTTC.

The chain's CDR3 is CASSDKTGYGYTF. The CDR3, as DNA: TGCGCCAGCAGCGACAAGACAGGGTATGGCTACACCTTC. The chain couples TRBV5-1 to TRBJ1-2, with 7 positions matching TRBD1. Germline V CDR1 and CDR2: SGHRS, YFSETQ. This CDR3 contains 13 residues. V shed 4 bases, J shed 5 bases, and the junction held 5 bases outside the gene matches.

V and J are TRBV5-1 and TRBJ2-1; no firm D call. V was clipped by 4 bases and J by 5 bases, with 13 bases between them. Germline assignment: CDR1 SGHRS and CDR2 YFSETQ. This CDR3 comprises 14 residues. CDR3 in DNA: TGCGCCAGCAGCCTGCTAGGACCGAACAATGAGCAGTTCTTC. This gives the protein CASSLLGPNNEQFF.

V gene TRBV19 combines with J gene TRBJ2-1, with D perhaps matching TRBD2 (5 bases). The CDR3 runs to 17 residues. Trimming took 1 base from V and 0 from J, leaving 13 bases between them. Looked up from germline, CDR1 is LNHDA and CDR2 is SQIVND (reference sequence). DNA for the CDR3: TGTGCCAGTAGTATAGGTCGCAGCGGAAGCTCCTACAATGAGCAGTTCTTC. Its protein is CASSIGRSGSSYNEQFF.

This clone appeared once. Other DNA sequences from this sample encode an identical CDR3 as well. The chain employs TRBV7-2 and TRBJ2-7; D is unclear. This CDR3 spans 11 amino acids. V dropped 5 bases and J dropped 3 bases, with 5 bases sitting between them. Per the germline V gene, CDR1 is SGHTA and CDR2 is FQGNSA. CDR3 loop: CASSHSYEQYF. In DNA, the CDR3 is TGTGCCAGCAGCCACAGCTACGAGCAGTACTTC.

The V and J genes are TRBV11-2 and TRBJ1-3; D call uncertain. The germline V and J ends were trimmed by 1 base and 0 bases, with 10 bases remaining between them. Germline V gene lookup returns CDR1 SGHAT and CDR2 FQNNGV. This CDR3 is built from 16 residues. The CDR3 spells CASSLGYVRSGNTIYF. The CDR3 region has the DNA TGTGCCAGCAGCTTAGGATATGTGCGCTCTGGAAACACCATATATTTT. The full variable domain, in which reference TRBV11-2 and TRBJ1-3 provide the parts outside the CDR3, is EAGVAQSPRYKIIEKRQSVAFWCNPISGHATLYWYQQILGQGPKLLIQFQNNGVVDDSQLPKDRFSAERLKGVDSTLKIQPAKLEDSAVYLCASSLGYVRSGNTIYFGEGSWLTVV.

The chain couples TRBV5-1 to TRBJ2-7; D ambiguous. The V end was cut by 1 base, the J end by 3 bases, with 11 bases between. There are 14 residues in the CDR3. The germline V gene encodes CDR1 SGHRS and CDR2 YFSETQ. The CDR3 protein is CASSLYPRIYEQYF. In DNA form, the CDR3 reads TGCGCCAGCAGCTTGTATCCACGGATCTACGAGCAGTACTTC.

To note about this clone: Different DNA sequences within this sample yield the same CDR3. V is TRBV9 and J is TRBJ2-2; D is unresolved. The germline gives CDR1 SGDLS, CDR2 YYNGEE. The V gene lost 0 bases and the J gene lost 1 base, with 10 bases spanning the gap. The CDR3 length is 16 residues. CDR3 amino acids: CASSVVPSGNTGELFF. CDR3 bases: TGTGCCAGCAGCGTAGTTCCGAGTGGGAACACCGGGGAGCTGTTTTTT.